These T cell receptor beta chains were read from a single sample in a study of shared clonotypes between healthy human individuals. The assay was immunoSEQ multiplex PCR, and TCRdb's table has in-frame clones only and misses some. The repertoire includes around 2.5 million clones, approximately 94% of them detected once, and roughly 0.36% sits in the top ten. The sequenced sample was naive CD4+ T cells from PBMCs. These receptors were obtained from a man aged 18 to 29 in good health. Some clones in this sample may be carry-over from other donors' samples. The CDR3 runs from the conserved cysteine through the conserved F or W. Each record gives: D gene, J gene, clone size, V gene, CDR3 protein, CDR3 DNA. A D gene is named only where the DNA matches it firmly. Rows may omit the clone size; those that give it use once, few, many or a size class.

.	TRBJ1-2	.	TRBV19	CASSRTAGNGYTF	TGTGCCAGTAGTAGGACTGCTGGGAATGGCTACACCTTC
.	TRBJ2-1	.	TRBV4-1	CASSQLVGVPYNEQFF	TGCGCCAGCAGCCAATTGGTCGGGGTTCCCTACAATGAGCAGTTCTTC
.	TRBJ2-6	.	TRBV5-4	CASSLAGVRSGANVLTF	TGTGCCAGCAGCCTTGCCGGGGTCCGCTCTGGGGCCAACGTCCTGACTTTC
TRBD2	TRBJ2-1	.	TRBV28	CASNGLAGNEQFF	TGTGCCAGCAACGGACTAGCGGGCAATGAGCAGTTCTTC
.	TRBJ1-4	.	TRBV7-9	CASSPPGNEKLFF	TGTGCCAGCAGCCCACCAGGAAATGAAAAACTGTTTTTT
.	TRBJ2-7	.	TRBV11-1	CASSWTRDGLYEQYF	TGTGCCAGCAGCTGGACCCGGGACGGCCTCTACGAGCAGTACTTC
.	TRBJ1-5	few	TRBV5-1	CASSLDLEQPQHF	TGCGCCAGCAGCTTGGATCTCGAGCAGCCCCAGCATTTT
TRBD1	TRBJ2-2	.	TRBV10-3	CAISESDRPNTGELFF	TGTGCCATCAGTGAGTCGGACAGGCCGAACACCGGGGAGCTGTTTTTT
.	TRBJ2-7	.	TRBV9	CASSVQGSSYEQYF	TGTGCCAGCAGCGTACAGGGTAGCTCCTACGAGCAGTACTTC
.	TRBJ2-1	.	TRBV7-2	CASSPAREHPQFF	TGTGCCAGCAGCCCCGCAAGGGAACATCCCCAGTTCTTC
.	TRBJ1-2	.	TRBV6-1	CASSEARPENYGYTF	TGTGCCAGCAGTGAAGCGCGACCGGAAAACTATGGCTACACCTTC
TRBD1	TRBJ1-4	.	TRBV29-1	CSVGGLVGQPNEKLFF	TGCAGCGTTGGGGGTTTGGTGGGACAGCCTAATGAAAAACTGTTTTTT
TRBD2	TRBJ2-7	.	TRBV11-2	CASSSSSGRARHEQYF	TGTGCCAGCAGCTCCTCTAGCGGGAGGGCCAGGCACGAGCAGTACTTC
.	TRBJ2-2	.	TRBV9	CASSGRTSTGELFF	TGTGCCAGCAGCGGTAGAACGAGCACCGGGGAGCTGTTTTTT
.	TRBJ1-2	once	TRBV28	CASSLSPGIYGYTF	TGTGCCAGCAGTTTATCCCCGGGGATCTATGGCTACACCTTC
TRBD1	TRBJ2-7	once	TRBV28	CASSRPRTGNYEQYF	TGTGCCAGCAGCCGACCCCGGACAGGCAATTACGAGCAGTACTTC
.	TRBJ2-5	.	TRBV5-4	CASSGGGTGETQYF	TGTGCCAGCAGCGGAGGGGGGACGGGAGAGACCCAGTACTTC
TRBD1	TRBJ2-7	.	TRBV6-5	CASSKPGGSYEQYF	TGTGCCAGCAGCAAGCCAGGGGGCTCCTACGAGCAGTACTTC
.	TRBJ2-1	.	TRBV28	CAASNSPSSYNEQFF	TGTGCCGCCAGCAATAGTCCAAGCTCCTACAATGAGCAGTTCTTC
.	TRBJ1-3	.	TRBV18	CASSPETGISGNTIYF	TGTGCCAGCTCACCGGAAACAGGTATCTCTGGAAACACCATATATTTT
.	TRBJ2-3	.	TRBV30	CAWTRDSSWQYF	TGTGCCTGGACTCGGGACTCCTCCTGGCAGTATTTT
.	TRBJ1-2	.	TRBV7-2	CASSKYRDNNYGYTF	TGTGCCAGCAGCAAATACCGGGACAATAACTATGGCTACACCTTC
.	TRBJ2-2	few	TRBV2	CASRGDSLAGELFF	TGTGCCAGCAGGGGGGACTCCTTAGCCGGGGAGCTGTTTTTT
TRBD2	TRBJ2-7	.	TRBV7-9	CASSPGTSSYEQYF	TGTGCCAGCAGCCCCGGGACTAGCTCCTACGAGCAGTACTTC
.	TRBJ1-2	.	TRBV5-4	CASSLASTRGYGYTF	TGTGCCAGCAGCTTGGCATCCACTAGGGGCTATGGCTACACCTTC
.	TRBJ2-1	.	TRBV5-4	CASSQAQGRDEQFF	TGTGCCAGCAGCCAAGCACAGGGGAGGGATGAGCAGTTCTTC
TRBD1	TRBJ2-7	.	TRBV5-1	CASSRGQGDVYEQYF	TGCGCCAGCAGCAGGGGACAGGGGGACGTCTACGAGCAGTACTTC
.	TRBJ1-3	.	TRBV27	CASRGTAGNTIYF	TGTGCCAGCAGAGGAACAGCGGGAAACACCATATATTTT
TRBD1	TRBJ1-5	.	TRBV4-2	CASSQDPRQGQPQHF	TGTGCCAGCAGCCAAGATCCGAGACAGGGGCAGCCCCAGCATTTT
.	TRBJ2-3	.	TRBV6-5	CASSLGDTQYF	TGTGCCAGCAGCTTAGGGGATACGCAGTATTTT
.	TRBJ2-5	.	TRBV5-8	CASSPVGGAETQYF	TGTGCCAGCAGCCCGGTGGGGGGAGCGGAGACCCAGTACTTC
TRBD2	TRBJ2-7	.	TRBV6-6	CASSWAGGKGYEQYF	TGTGCCAGCAGTTGGGCGGGAGGAAAAGGCTACGAGCAGTACTTC
.	TRBJ1-1	.	TRBV28	CASSRPHGDTEAFF	TGTGCCAGCAGTAGGCCCCATGGGGACACTGAAGCTTTCTTT
.	TRBJ1-2	once	TRBV2	CASSGENHYGYTF	TGTGCCAGCAGTGGTGAGAACCACTATGGCTACACCTTC
.	TRBJ2-2	few	TRBV11-2	CASSLGANTGELFF	TGTGCCAGCAGTTTAGGGGCAAACACCGGGGAGCTGTTTTTT
TRBD2	TRBJ2-1	.	TRBV6-4	CATPHCGSDKYNEQFF	TGTGCCACTCCCCATTGCGGGAGTGACAAGTACAATGAGCAGTTCTTC
.	TRBJ1-1	.	TRBV7-3	CASSLGSGTPTEAFF	TGTGCCAGCAGCTTGGGGTCAGGGACACCCACTGAAGCTTTCTTT
.	TRBJ2-3	once	TRBV15	CATRFLATDTQYF	TGTGCCACCAGGTTCCTAGCGACTGATACGCAGTATTTT
.	TRBJ2-1	.	TRBV29-1	CSVDYRSSYNEQFF	TGCAGCGTCGACTACAGGAGCTCCTACAATGAGCAGTTCTTC
.	TRBJ1-1	.	TRBV5-5	CASSFSPIPGEEAFF	TGTGCCAGCAGTTTCTCCCCCATACCGGGAGAAGAAGCTTTCTTT
TRBD2	TRBJ2-1	.	TRBV12-5	CASGLGSTSGSSYNEQFF	TGTGCTAGTGGTTTGGGTTCGACTAGCGGGAGCTCCTACAATGAGCAGTTCTTC
.	TRBJ2-7	.	TRBV11-3	CASSFTGLSEQYF	TGTGCCAGCAGTTTCACAGGGTTAAGCGAGCAGTACTTC
.	TRBJ2-2	.	TRBV5-4	CASSPLEPGELFF	TGTGCCAGCAGTCCCCTAGAGCCCGGGGAGCTGTTTTTT
.	TRBJ1-2	.	TRBV27	CASRALGGNYGYTF	TGTGCCAGCAGAGCCTTAGGGGGTAACTATGGCTACACCTTC
TRBD2	TRBJ2-1	once	TRBV14	CASSPYPASGSFSEQFF	TGTGCCAGCAGCCCATATCCGGCTAGCGGGAGTTTCAGTGAGCAGTTCTTC
.	TRBJ1-4	.	TRBV30	CAWGGLSNEKLFF	TGTGCCTGGGGGGGTCTTTCTAATGAAAAACTGTTTTTT
TRBD2	TRBJ2-5	.	TRBV7-2	CASSYIAGFQETQYF	TGTGCCAGCAGCTACATAGCGGGGTTCCAAGAGACCCAGTACTTC
.	TRBJ2-1	.	TRBV28	CASSFAGRGYNEQFF	TGTGCCAGCAGTTTTGCGGGAAGGGGATACAATGAGCAGTTCTTC
.	TRBJ2-7	.	TRBV4-1	CASSEITRTYEQYF	TGCGCCAGCAGCGAAATTACGCGGACCTACGAGCAGTACTTC
.	TRBJ2-1	.	TRBV7-9	CASSHWGDRSYNEQFF	TGTGCCAGCAGCCACTGGGGGGACAGATCCTACAATGAGCAGTTCTTC
.	TRBJ2-7	once	TRBV27	CASSLDGRYEQYF	TGTGCCAGCAGTTTAGACGGACGCTACGAGCAGTACTTC
TRBD1	TRBJ2-7	.	TRBV2	CASSGDRARVEQYF	TGTGCCAGCAGTGGGGACAGGGCGCGGGTAGAGCAGTACTTC
TRBD1	TRBJ2-7	.	TRBV4-1	CASSQSGTGTYEQYF	TGCGCCAGCAGCCAATCCGGGACAGGTACCTACGAGCAGTACTTC
TRBD2	TRBJ2-2	.	TRBV28	CASSPGGGANTGELFF	TGTGCCAGCAGCCCCGGCGGGGGAGCGAACACCGGGGAGCTGTTTTTT
.	TRBJ1-2	.	TRBV28	CASSFPGQLRHGYTF	TGTGCCAGCAGTTTTCCCGGGCAGTTGAGGCATGGCTACACCTTC
.	TRBJ2-2	.	TRBV7-3	CASSLVGYTGELFF	TGTGCCAGCAGCTTGGTGGGATACACCGGGGAGCTGTTTTTT
TRBD2	TRBJ2-3	.	TRBV10-1	CASSSASGRASTDTQYF	TGCGCCAGCAGTTCGGCTAGCGGGAGGGCAAGCACAGATACGCAGTATTTT
.	TRBJ2-7	.	TRBV19	CASSIVRQEGPYEQYF	TGTGCCAGTAGTATAGTCCGGCAGGAGGGTCCCTACGAGCAGTACTTC
TRBD2	TRBJ2-1	.	TRBV29-1	CSVAKTSGGAGEQFF	TGCAGCGTTGCAAAGACTAGCGGGGGTGCGGGTGAGCAGTTCTTC